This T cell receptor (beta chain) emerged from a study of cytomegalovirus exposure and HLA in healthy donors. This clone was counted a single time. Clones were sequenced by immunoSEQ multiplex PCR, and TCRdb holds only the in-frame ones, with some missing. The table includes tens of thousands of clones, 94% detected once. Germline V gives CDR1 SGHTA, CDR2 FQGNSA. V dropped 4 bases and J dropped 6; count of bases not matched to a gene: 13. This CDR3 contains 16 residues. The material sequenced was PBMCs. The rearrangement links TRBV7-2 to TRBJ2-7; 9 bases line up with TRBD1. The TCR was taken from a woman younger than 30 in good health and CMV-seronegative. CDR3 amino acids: CASSSTPPGTGSEQYF. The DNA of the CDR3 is TGTGCCAGCAGCTCCACACCCCCCGGGACAGGGAGCGAGCAGTACTTC.